Shown below are 9 T cell receptor beta chains from a single sample sequenced in a study of cytomegalovirus exposure and HLA in healthy donors. A multiplex PCR was run with 60 Vbeta primers and 13 Jbeta primers. Some clones are missing from TCRdb's copy, which holds only in-frame ones; the method was immunoSEQ multiplex PCR. The top ten clones hold approximately 7% of a sample with 120,000 to 150,000 clones, 80% of them seen once. The sample comprised PBMCs. Receptors originate from a man aged 35 to 55 in good health and CMV-seropositive.

The chain employs TRBV7-2 and TRBJ2-7; 7 positions agree with TRBD2. The J segment lost 1 base and the V segment lost 1 base, leaving 4 bases of the junction unmatched. Germline V CDR1 and CDR2: SGHTA, FQGNSA. The CDR3 consists of 15 residues. The CDR3 region is CASSLDRGSSYEQYF. In DNA, the CDR3 is TGTGCCAGCAGCTTAGACCGCGGGAGTTCCTACGAGCAGTACTTC.

This clone is a singleton in its sample. Other DNA sequences in this sample translate to the same CDR3. The chain is built from TRBV19 and TRBJ1-5; 11 nucleotides match TRBD1. The V segment lost 3 bases and the J segment 3 bases; nucleotides outside the gene matches: 1. The CDR3 spans 15 residues. Germline V lookup: CDR1 LNHDA, CDR2 SQIVND (reference sequence). The CDR3 DNA reads as TGTGCCAGTAGTATGGGACAGGGGGTCAATCAGCCCCAGCATTTT. Translated: CASSMGQGVNQPQHF.

This clone was detected only a few times. The rearrangement links TRBV19 to TRBJ2-1; 12 nucleotides agree with TRBD2. Germline V lookup: CDR1 LNHDA, CDR2 SQIVND (reference sequence). CDR3 length: 17 residues. Trimming took 6 bases from V and 9 from J; bases not matched to a gene: 15. In DNA, the CDR3 is TGTGCCAGTAGCCCTCCGGGACTAGCGGGCGGACTGAGTGAGCAGTTCTTC. Protein product: CASSPPGLAGGLSEQFF. Full variable domain (missing parts from reference TRBV19 and TRBJ2-1): DGGITQSPKYLFRKEGQNVTLSCEQNLNHDAMYWYRQDPGQGLRLIYYSQIVNDFQKGDIAEGYSVSREKKESFPLTVTSAQKNPTAFYLCASSPPGLAGGLSEQFFGPGTRLTVL.

The chain employs TRBV4-2 and TRBJ2-3; 8 positions match TRBD2. The CDR3 runs to 17 residues. Germline CDR1 and CDR2: LGHNA and YNFKEQ. J was trimmed by 4 bases and V by 4 bases; bases with no gene match: 13. For the CDR3, the DNA is TGTGCCAGCAGCCTAGCAGTAGGGAGCGGGAGCGCAGATACGCAGTATTTT. Amino acid sequence: CASSLAVGSGSADTQYF.

The V call is TRBV6-5, the J call TRBJ2-2; 7 bases agree with TRBD2. The CDR3 has 16 residues. CDR1 and CDR2 from the germline V gene are MNHEY and SVGAGI. The J segment lost 6 bases and the V segment lost 0 bases, leaving 7 bases of the junction unmatched. The DNA for the CDR3 is TGTGCCAGCAGTTACTCAAGTGGGAGGGGCGCCGGGGAGCTGTTTTTT. It codes for CASSYSSGRGAGELFF.

The gene calls are TRBV6-5 and TRBJ2-7, with 7 bases lining up with TRBD1. J was trimmed by 0 bases and V by 0 bases; bases with no gene match: 5. The CDR3 extends over 16 amino acids. CDR1 and CDR2 (germline): MNHEY, SVGAGI. The CDR3 reads CASSYSLKGASYEQYF. CDR3 sequence (DNA): TGTGCCAGCAGTTACTCGCTCAAGGGGGCCTCCTACGAGCAGTACTTC.

The V and J genes are TRBV19 and TRBJ2-3; 7 bases match TRBD1. The CDR3 is made up of 17 amino acids. Germline V CDR1 and CDR2: LNHDA, SQIVND (reference sequence). Trimming removed 4 bases from V and 0 bases from J; junction bases left unmatched: 10. The DNA for the CDR3 is TGTGCCAGTAGTAGAGTTCACGGGACAGCTAGCACAGATACGCAGTATTTT. Protein product: CASSRVHGTASTDTQYF.

The V gene is TRBV5-1, the J gene TRBJ1-1; D might be TRBD1 (5 bases). With 0 bases removed from V and 6 bases from J, the gap between germline ends came to 12 bases. The CDR3 sequence is 14 residues long. Germline V gene data show CDR1 as SGHRS and CDR2 as YFSETQ. The CDR3 nucleotides read TGCGCCAGCAGCTTGGAGGTGGGAGGGGCTGAAGCTTTCTTT. It translates to CASSLEVGGAEAFF.

This clone was observed a handful of times. This chain joins TRBV6-6 and TRBJ1-4; TRBD1 matches at 9 bases. In germline, CDR1 is MNHNY, CDR2 SVGAGI (reference sequence). The CDR3 contains 15 residues. With 0 bases clipped from V and 10 bases from J, the junction kept 6 bases outside the gene matches. The CDR3 DNA is TGTGCCAGCAGTTACTCGGACAGGGGCGTCGGAAAACTGTTTTTT. It specifies CASSYSDRGVGKLFF.